These 14 T cell receptor beta chains were all obtained from the same sample, sequenced in a study of long-term antiretroviral therapy in people with HIV. At survey level, the immunoSEQ assay was run in its v3.0 version. Repertoires were generated with immunoSEQ multiplex PCR, while TCRdb's copy carries only in-frame clones and drops some. The data show some 22,000 clones, with 82% seen just once and 8.1% held by the top ten. The sequenced sample was unsorted PBMCs, obtained at the start of antiretroviral therapy. Source of these receptors: a man aged 50 to 60 with HIV.

The chain recombines TRBV19 with TRBJ1-4; D uncertain. This CDR3 spans 13 amino acids. Germline V gene data show CDR1 as LNHDA and CDR2 as SQIVND (reference sequence). Deletions cut 5 bases from V and 3 bases from J, with 7 bases between. In DNA form, the CDR3 reads TGTGCCAGTAGTCTACCCTCTAATGAAAAACTGTTTTTT. It is translated as CASSLPSNEKLFF.

This rearrangement joins TRBV10-3 to TRBJ1-2; 10 bases map to TRBD1. With 7 bases clipped from V and 5 bases from J, the junction kept 7 bases outside the gene matches. CDR3 size: 14 residues. The germline CDR1 and CDR2 sequences are ENHRY and SYGVKD. The CDR3 protein is CAITGTGDGYGYTF. For the CDR3, the DNA is TGTGCCATCACCGGGACAGGGGATGGGTATGGCTACACCTTC.

This clone came up a few times. The chain combines TRBV18 with TRBJ1-2, with no clear D. The V end was cut by 3 bases, the J end by 8 bases, with 13 bases between. CDR1 is KGHSH, CDR2 LQKENI, per germline. The CDR3 is 13 amino acids. The CDR3 sequence is CASSPGRDGGYTF. The CDR3 nucleotides read TGTGCCAGCTCACCCGGGAGGGATGGAGGCTACACCTTC.

The rearrangement joins TRBV30 to TRBJ1-5, with D possibly being TRBD1 (6 bases). Germline loops: CDR1 GTSNPN, CDR2 SVGIG (reference sequence). The CDR3 contains 14 residues. The germline V and J ends were trimmed by 4 bases and 1 base, with 11 bases remaining between them. CDR3 DNA sequence: TGTGCCTGGAATACCGGGACAAGCAATCAGCCCCAGCATTTT. This translates into CAWNTGTSNQPQHF.

This clone has just a few counts. The chain employs TRBV5-1 and TRBJ1-1; D ambiguous. Germline V gene sequence: CDR1 SGHRS, CDR2 YFSETQ. Trimming took 4 bases from V and 2 from J, leaving 9 bases between them. The CDR3 runs 13 residues. This CDR3 reads CASSDGINTEAFF. As DNA, the CDR3 is TGCGCCAGCAGCGACGGTATTAACACTGAAGCTTTCTTT.

V usage is TRBV11-3 and J usage is TRBJ2-3; 7 nucleotides match TRBD1. Germline lookup yields CDR1 SGHNT and CDR2 YENEEA. The CDR3 consists of 17 residues. Losses at the gene ends were 5 bases for V and 0 bases for J; bases not matched to a gene: 11. Here the CDR3 DNA reads TGTGCCAGCAGCGAGAGGGACAGCGGATTTAGCACAGATACGCAGTATTTT. Translating it yields CASSERDSGFSTDTQYF.

The chain recombines TRBV28 with TRBJ2-7; TRBD1 might be the D (6 bases). Germline CDR1 is MDHEN and CDR2 is SYDVKM. The CDR3 extends over 15 amino acids. The germline V and J ends were trimmed by 6 bases and 1 base, with 16 bases remaining between them. The CDR3: CASRGQSEPSYEQYF. In DNA, the CDR3 is TGTGCCAGCAGAGGACAGTCGGAACCGTCCTACGAGCAGTACTTC.

DNA for the CDR3: TGCGCCAGCAGCTCGAACCAGGCCGGGGAGCTGTTTTTT. It translates to CASSSNQAGELFF. This sequence joins TRBV5-1 and TRBJ2-2; D remains unclear. CDR3 length: 13 residues. V was pared by 3 bases and J by 6 bases, with 9 bases between. CDR1 is SGHRS and CDR2 is YFSETQ in the germline V gene.

The chain is built from TRBV28 and TRBJ1-5, with D tentatively TRBD1 (5 bases). V was pared by 6 bases and J by 9 bases, with 15 bases between. The V gene's germline CDR1 is MDHEN and CDR2 SYDVKM. This CDR3 spans 13 amino acids. The CDR3 protein is CASSSILGGPQHF. The CDR3 DNA follows: TGTGCCAGCAGCTCCATACTTGGGGGGCCCCAGCATTTT.

The chain carries TRBV9 and TRBJ2-7; D gene ambiguous. CDR1 is SGDLS, CDR2 YYNGEE, per germline. The CDR3 runs 14 residues. Trimming took 2 bases from V and 0 from J, leaving 9 bases between them. CDR3 coding DNA: TGTGCCAGCAGCGTCTCTGGCGGCTCCTACGAGCAGTACTTC. The encoded protein is CASSVSGGSYEQYF.

V gene TRBV10-2 combines with J gene TRBJ1-1; 10 bases line up with TRBD1. Germline loops: CDR1 WSHSY, CDR2 SAAADI. The V and J ends lost 6 bases and 3 bases, in that order; junction bases with no gene match: 10. This CDR3 contains 16 residues. The CDR3 nucleotides read TGCGCCAGCAGACGCTCTACCGGGACAGGGGACACTGAAGCTTTCTTT. Protein: CASRRSTGTGDTEAFF.

The chain couples TRBV5-1 to TRBJ1-2; D ambiguous. Trimming took 4 bases from V and 1 from J, leaving 17 bases between them. The germline V gene has CDR1 SGHRS and CDR2 YFSETQ. There are 16 residues in the CDR3. Here the CDR3 DNA reads TGCGCCAGCAGCGTAAGTCCGCAGCGGGGTAACTATGGCTACACCTTC. This codes for CASSVSPQRGNYGYTF.

There are a few counts of this clone. The J gene is TRBJ1-5, the V gene TRBV5-1, with unresolved D. Trimming pared 0 bases from V and 5 bases from J, leaving 6 bases between. CDR1 and CDR2 (germline): SGHRS, YFSETQ. The CDR3 covers 13 residues. CDR3 loop: CASSLDEDQPQHF. The CDR3 nucleotides read TGCGCCAGCAGCTTGGATGAGGATCAGCCCCAGCATTTT.

This clone has a single count. This chain connects TRBV11-2 to TRBJ2-7, with 9 bases aligning to TRBD2. This CDR3 is 16 amino acids long. After removal of 1 base from V and 6 bases from J, the junction contained 10 bases not matched to a gene. The germline gives CDR1 SGHAT, CDR2 FQNNGV. The CDR3 loop is CASSLVGLAGGLEQYF. In DNA, the CDR3 is TGTGCCAGCAGCTTAGTGGGACTCGCGGGAGGGCTCGAGCAGTACTTC.